One T cell receptor (beta chain) is described in this entry. Its target is not known. With V trimmed by 4 bases and J by 2 bases, 7 bases remained unmatched. The CDR3 has 16 amino acids. The germline V gene encodes CDR1 SGDLS and CDR2 YYNGEE. This entry belongs to a study of cytomegalovirus exposure and HLA in healthy donors. Findings and caveats of the study: HLA alleles showed associations with around 15,000 TCR beta sequences in a later analysis, at a 0.05 false discovery rate. Trimming of TCR beta V- and J-genes showed a link, identified in a later analysis, to a missense DCLRE1C variant. Versus the approximately 720-donor mean, an Asian-associated ancestry cluster reportedly showed fewer N-insertions in a later analysis.

The PCR was carried out with 60 Vbeta primers and 13 Jbeta primers. Libraries were prepared by immunoSEQ multiplex PCR; TCRdb keeps only in-frame clonotypes and omits some of them. The table lists around 170,000 clones, approximately 80% of them singletons, with about 1.4% in the top ten. The clonotype originates from a young woman in good health and CMV-seronegative. The chain links TRBV9 to TRBJ2-5, with 11 bases matching TRBD2. Sequencing was carried out using PBMCs. The CDR3 bases are TGTGCCAGCAGCCCCATAGCGGGGGGGCGACAAGAGACCCAGTACTTC. This encodes CASSPIAGGRQETQYF.